These 15 T cell receptor beta chains were sequenced from one sample in a study of Graves' ophthalmopathy and Graves' hyperthyroidism. RNA transcripts were the template, and TCR beta CDR3 regions were amplified from them. First-round RT-PCR relied on HTBI primers, and a second-round multiplex PCR came next. Each CDR3 protein is one row after TCRdb ran MiXCR on the multiplex PCR reads. The sample records 200,000 to 250,000 distinct CDR3 sequences, under 30% being singletons. Specimen: peripheral blood. The receptors shown here come from a man aged 50-59 years with Graves' ophthalmopathy.

This clonotype was seen repeatedly, ten times or more. The rearrangement uses TRBV20-1 and TRBJ2-2; TRBD1 matches at 10 bases. Germline CDR1 and CDR2: DFQATT and SNEGSKA (reference sequence). This CDR3 spans 15 amino acids. V lost 3 bases and J lost 3; bases outside the gene matches: 4. CDR3 sequence reads: CSASKGTGDTGELFF. The CDR3 DNA sequence: TGCAGTGCTAGCAAAGGGACAGGGGACACCGGGGAGCTGTTTTTT.

The CDR3 loop is CASSLDRGRLAIQYF. The CDR3 nucleotides are TGTGCCAGCAGCTTGGACAGGGGCCGCCTAGCCATTCAGTACTTC. The J gene is TRBJ2-4, the V gene TRBV7-2; 9 bases are a match to TRBD1. Germline V lookup: CDR1 SGHTA, CDR2 FQGNSA. This CDR3 spans 15 amino acids. Losses at the gene ends were 3 bases for V and 9 bases for J; bases not matched to a gene: 9.

The chain employs TRBV12-3 or TRBV12-4 and TRBJ1-2, with D possibly matching TRBD1 (5 bases). V lost 4 bases to trimming and J lost 6 bases, with 18 bases between them. The CDR3 spans 15 residues. For the CDR3, the DNA is TGTGCCAGCAGTTCCCCCGGCGAGGGGCTGCATGGCTACACCTTC. Translated, it gives CASSSPGEGLHGYTF.

This clonotype was detected ten times or more. The chain employs TRBV28 and TRBJ2-5; 8 bases map to TRBD2. The CDR3 totals 13 residues. From germline, CDR1 is MDHEN and CDR2 SYDVKM. The junction had 7 bases not matched to a gene; V was cut back by 8 bases and J by 5 bases. The CDR3 DNA reads TGTGCCAGCGGAATAACGGGGGGGGAGACCCAGTACTTC. This translates into CASGITGGETQYF.

CDR3: CASTLDRVGGNQPQHF. The DNA of the CDR3 is TGTGCCAGCACCTTAGACAGGGTCGGGGGCAATCAGCCCCAGCATTTT. The chain employs TRBV12-3 or TRBV12-4 and TRBJ1-5, with 7 bases lining up with TRBD1. CDR3 length: 16 amino acids. The J segment lost 2 bases and the V segment lost 7 bases, leaving 11 bases of the junction unmatched.

This clonotype was observed at least ten times. The chain couples TRBV28 to TRBJ2-7; 7 bases map to TRBD2. The CDR3 extends over 13 amino acids. CDR1 is MDHEN and CDR2 is SYDVKM in the germline V gene. With V trimmed by 2 bases and J by 3 bases, 1 base remained unmatched. This CDR3 reads CASSLAGDYEQYF. CDR3 nucleotide sequence: TGTGCCAGCAGTTTAGCGGGAGACTACGAGCAGTACTTC.

The chain couples TRBV6-1 to TRBJ2-7; D is tentatively TRBD1 or TRBD2 (5 bases each). V lost 7 bases, J lost 3 bases, and 16 bases lay in between. The CDR3 runs 14 residues. CDR1 and CDR2 (germline): MNHNS, SASEGT. The CDR3 reads CASKVRAGSYEQYF. DNA for the CDR3: TGTGCCAGCAAGGTGAGAGCAGGGAGCTACGAGCAGTACTTC.

This clonotype was counted at least ten times. A much larger clone lies a single base off, so this may be a read error. The chain joins TRBV30 to TRBJ1-5; tentatively, D is TRBD1 (5 bases). The V and J ends lost 5 bases and 4 bases respectively, with 12 bases between them. The CDR3 is 13 amino acids. In germline, CDR1 is GTSNPN, CDR2 SVGIG (reference sequence). As DNA, the CDR3 is TGTGCCTGGGCCCGGGGCCGTAATCAGCCCCAGCATTTT. This encodes CAWARGRNQPQHF.

This clonotype has at least ten counts. The rearrangement uses TRBV28 and TRBJ1-2; a possible D gene is TRBD1 (6 bases). Trimming stripped 7 bases from V and 6 bases from J, with 15 bases between. The CDR3 is made up of 13 amino acids. CDR1 MDHEN and CDR2 SYDVKM come from the germline V gene. CDR3 DNA: TGTGCCAGCATCGACACAGGGCTCGATGGCTACACCTTC. It specifies CASIDTGLDGYTF.

This clonotype was picked up many times. The chain uses TRBV6-2 or TRBV6-3 and TRBJ2-7; 12 bases map to TRBD2. CDR1 and CDR2 (germline): MNHEY, SVGEGT. This CDR3 spans 17 amino acids. Germline trimming cut 9 bases from V and 2 bases from J; bases unmatched to any gene: 14. CDR3 protein: CASRGGLAGGNPYEQYF. The DNA of the CDR3 is TGTGCCAGTAGAGGTGGGCTAGCGGGAGGGAATCCCTACGAGCAGTACTTC.

The gene calls are TRBV12-3 or TRBV12-4 and TRBJ2-7; D uncertain. This CDR3 is 13 amino acids long. The ends were cut back, 5 bases at V and 5 bases at J, with 13 bases in the middle. The CDR3 region has the DNA TGTGCCAGCAGTCCTTCGGTTCTCCACGAGCAGTACTTC. Its translation: CASSPSVLHEQYF.

The sample holds a few counts of this clonotype. This chain joins TRBV6-1 and TRBJ2-5; D is uncertain. The V gene's germline CDR1 is MNHNS and CDR2 SASEGT. The CDR3 runs to 15 residues. The V gene lost 5 bases and the J gene lost 1 base, with 14 bases spanning the gap. The CDR3 region is CASSPLRTGQETQYF. The CDR3 DNA reads as TGTGCCAGCAGTCCCCTGCGGACGGGCCAAGAGACCCAGTACTTC.

This clonotype was seen ten or more times. This rearrangement joins TRBV19 to TRBJ2-2; D not resolved. V lost 1 base and J lost 3, with 9 bases in between. The CDR3 consists of 15 residues. From germline, CDR1 is LNHDA and CDR2 SQIVND (reference sequence). The DNA of the CDR3 is TGTGCCAGTAGTATAGGGGCCGATCACACCGGGGAGCTGTTTTTT. It translates to CASSIGADHTGELFF.

This clonotype was seen repeatedly, ten times or more. V is TRBV6-5 and J is TRBJ1-6; weak D call: TRBD1 (5 bases). V was shortened by 10 bases and J by 7 bases, with 14 bases between the two germline ends. CDR3 length: 13 residues. Per germline, CDR1 MNHEY and CDR2 SVGAGI. CDR3 bases: TGTGCCACCGCAGGGTTGGGGAATTCACCCCTCCACTTT. Its protein is CATAGLGNSPLHF.

This clonotype was observed many times. This chain connects TRBV27 to TRBJ2-4; no definite D call. Between the trimmed V and J ends, which lost 7 bases and 0 bases, there was a span of 10 bases. Germline CDR1 MNHEY, CDR2 SMNVEV (reference sequence). CDR3 length equals 14 residues. The DNA for the CDR3 is TGTGCCAGCATGCAGGACGTAGCCAAAAACATTCAGTACTTC. This sequence encodes CASMQDVAKNIQYF.